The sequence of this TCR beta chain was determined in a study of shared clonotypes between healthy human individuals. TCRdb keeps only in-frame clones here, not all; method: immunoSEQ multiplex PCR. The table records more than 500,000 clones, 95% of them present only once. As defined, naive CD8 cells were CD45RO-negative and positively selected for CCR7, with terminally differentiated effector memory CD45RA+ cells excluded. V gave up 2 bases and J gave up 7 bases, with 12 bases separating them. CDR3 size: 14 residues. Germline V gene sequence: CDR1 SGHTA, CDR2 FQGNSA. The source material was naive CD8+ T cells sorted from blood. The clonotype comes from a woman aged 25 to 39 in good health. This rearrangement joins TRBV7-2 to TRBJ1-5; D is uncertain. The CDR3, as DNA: TGTGCCAGCAGCTTATCTTCCCTCGGGCAGCCCCAGCATTTT. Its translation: CASSLSSLGQPQHF.